This passage covers 9 T cell receptor beta chains from one sample sequenced in a study of long-term antiretroviral therapy in people with HIV. Sequencing relied on immunoSEQ assay v3.0, run at survey level. The protocol was immunoSEQ multiplex PCR, while the TCRdb copy is restricted to in-frame clones and leaves out a portion. The sample records tens of thousands of clones, about 94% being singletons. Here the sequenced sample was unsorted PBMCs, taken about 7.2 years after starting antiretroviral therapy. The receptor set was obtained from a man aged 45-65 years with HIV.

The rearrangement uses TRBV5-1 and TRBJ1-3; 7 nucleotides line up with TRBD1. J gave up 2 bases and V 4 bases, and 3 bases lay outside the gene matches. Germline assignment: CDR1 SGHRS and CDR2 YFSETQ. The CDR3 totals 14 residues. CDR3 in DNA: TGCGCCAGCAGCCAGGGGGTGGCTGGAAACACCATATATTTT. It translates to CASSQGVAGNTIYF.

V usage is TRBV6-5 and J usage is TRBJ1-1; no definite D call. Germline V gene data show CDR1 as MNHEY and CDR2 as SVGAGI. V gave up 6 bases and J gave up 1 base, with 12 bases separating them. The CDR3 loop spans 14 amino acids. The CDR3, as DNA: TGTGCCAGCAGCGTTATAGGAACGAACACTGAAGCTTTCTTT. Translating gives CASSVIGTNTEAFF.

This chain uses TRBV7-2 with TRBJ2-3; 7 nucleotides line up with TRBD2. The germline gives CDR1 SGHTA, CDR2 FQGNSA. The CDR3 covers 15 residues. V lost 5 bases and J lost 3; bases outside the gene matches: 8. The CDR3 loop reads CASSTDSGWTDTQYF. In nucleotides, the CDR3 is TGTGCCAGCAGCACTGATAGCGGGTGGACAGATACGCAGTATTTT. The complete variable domain, with remaining parts taken from reference TRBV7-2 and TRBJ2-3, reads GAGVSQSPSNKVTEKGKDVELRCDPISGHTALYWYRQSLGQGLEFLIYFQGNSAPDKSGLPSDRFSAERTGGSVSTLTIQRTQQEDSAVYLCASSTDSGWTDTQYFGPGTRLTVL.

The chain joins TRBV7-8 to TRBJ2-3, with TRBD1 matching 8 bases. The CDR3 has 17 amino acids. CDR1 is SGHVS and CDR2 is FQNEAQ in the germline V gene. V was clipped by 4 bases and J by 0 bases; unmatched bases: 9. The CDR3 region is CASSSDQGATSTDTQYF. For the CDR3, the DNA is TGTGCCAGCAGCTCCGACCAGGGGGCGACTAGCACAGATACGCAGTATTTT. Supplemented by reference TRBV7-8 and TRBJ2-3, the full variable domain reads GAGVSQSPRYKVAKRGQDVALRCDPISGHVSLFWYQQALGQGPEFLTYFQNEAQLDKSGLPSDRFFAERPEGSVSTLKIQRTQQEDSAVYLCASSSDQGATSTDTQYFGPGTRLTVL.

The rearrangement links TRBV28 to TRBJ1-1; no definite D call. Germline V gives CDR1 MDHEN, CDR2 SYDVKM. The CDR3 totals 14 residues. V was clipped by 3 bases and J by 7 bases, with 15 bases between them. The chain's CDR3 is CASSFDRTIFEAFF. The CDR3 nucleotides read TGTGCCAGCAGTTTCGACCGAACAATCTTTGAAGCTTTCTTT.

The chain couples TRBV5-8 to TRBJ1-2; D uncertain. With 4 bases removed from V and 8 bases from J, the gap between germline ends came to 18 bases. CDR3 size: 14 residues. The germline CDR1 and CDR2 sequences are SGHTS and YDEGEE. The CDR3 is CASSRASLQGGYTF. CDR3 nucleotides: TGTGCCAGCAGCCGGGCCTCACTCCAAGGGGGCTACACCTTC.

This chain links TRBV5-6 with TRBJ2-2; tentatively, D is TRBD1 or TRBD2 (5 bases each). V dropped 4 bases and J dropped 3 bases, with 16 bases sitting between them. The CDR3 consists of 16 residues. CDR1 and CDR2 (germline): SGHDT, YYEEEE. Here the CDR3 reads CASSPRGVFYTGELFF. CDR3 bases: TGTGCCAGCAGCCCAAGAGGGGTTTTTTACACCGGGGAGCTGTTTTTT.

The chain combines TRBV30 with TRBJ1-3, with a weak D call TRBD1 (5 bases). The V gene lost 3 bases and the J gene lost 0 bases, with 15 bases spanning the gap. The V gene's germline CDR1 is GTSNPN and CDR2 SVGIG (reference sequence). The CDR3 is made up of 16 amino acids. CDR3 loop: CAWRTQGGLSGNTIYF. The CDR3 nucleotides read TGTGCCTGGAGGACCCAGGGTGGGCTCTCTGGAAACACCATATATTTT.

The CDR3 is CASSYLSGGTSYEQYF. Here the CDR3 DNA reads TGTGCCAGCAGTTACCTTAGCGGGGGGACCTCCTACGAGCAGTACTTC. The chain links TRBV6-6 to TRBJ2-7, with 10 bases that match TRBD2. The CDR3 covers 16 residues. In germline, CDR1 is MNHNY, CDR2 SVGAGI (reference sequence). Trimming removed 2 bases from V and 0 bases from J; junction bases left unmatched: 4.